This TCR beta chain was obtained from a study of PD-1 blockade in classical Hodgkin lymphoma. This clone was picked up a small number of times. The germline gives CDR1 LNHDA, CDR2 SQIVND (reference sequence). There are 13 residues in the CDR3. Unmatched junction bases numbered 2, after V lost 9 bases and J lost 1 base. Every single patient, without exception, relapsed after autologous stem cell transplantation, and brentuximab vedotin exposure varied. Sequencing was performed with immunoSEQ multiplex PCR; in TCRdb, only in-frame clones are kept and a portion is missing. This table holds roughly 41,000 clones, approximately 83% found once.

The input for sequencing was peripheral blood mononuclear cells (PBMCs), taken at baseline. The clonotype comes from a human donor with classical Hodgkin lymphoma. The rearrangement links TRBV19 to TRBJ2-2; 7 positions agree with TRBD2. The DNA of the CDR3 is TGTGCCAGCCAGCGGGAGAACACCGGGGAGCTGTTTTTT. The encoded protein is CASQRENTGELFF.